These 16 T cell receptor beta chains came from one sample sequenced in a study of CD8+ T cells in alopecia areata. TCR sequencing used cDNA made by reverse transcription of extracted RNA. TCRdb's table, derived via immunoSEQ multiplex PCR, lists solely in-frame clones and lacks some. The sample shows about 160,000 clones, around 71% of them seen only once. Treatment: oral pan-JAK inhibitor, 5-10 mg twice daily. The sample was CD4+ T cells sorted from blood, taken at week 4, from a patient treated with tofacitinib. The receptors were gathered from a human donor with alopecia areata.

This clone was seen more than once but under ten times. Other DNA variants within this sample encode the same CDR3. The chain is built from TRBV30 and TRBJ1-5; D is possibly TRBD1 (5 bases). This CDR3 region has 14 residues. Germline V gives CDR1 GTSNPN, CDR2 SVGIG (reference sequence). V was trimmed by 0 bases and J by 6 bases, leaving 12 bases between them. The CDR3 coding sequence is TGTGCCTGGAGTGTACTGGGGAGGGGTCAGCCCCAGCATTTT. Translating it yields CAWSVLGRGQPQHF.

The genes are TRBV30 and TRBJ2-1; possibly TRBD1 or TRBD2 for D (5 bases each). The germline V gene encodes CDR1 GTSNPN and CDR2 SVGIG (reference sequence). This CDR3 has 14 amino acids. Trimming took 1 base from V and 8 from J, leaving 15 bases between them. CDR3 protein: CAWSAGPVSYEQFF. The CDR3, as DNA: TGTGCCTGGAGTGCGGGGCCAGTCTCTTATGAGCAGTTCTTC.

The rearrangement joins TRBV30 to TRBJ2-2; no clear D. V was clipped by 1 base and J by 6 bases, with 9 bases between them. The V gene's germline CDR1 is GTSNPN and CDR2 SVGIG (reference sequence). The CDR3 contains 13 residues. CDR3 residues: CAWSAVGAGELFF. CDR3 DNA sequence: TGTGCCTGGAGTGCGGTGGGCGCCGGGGAGCTGTTTTTT.

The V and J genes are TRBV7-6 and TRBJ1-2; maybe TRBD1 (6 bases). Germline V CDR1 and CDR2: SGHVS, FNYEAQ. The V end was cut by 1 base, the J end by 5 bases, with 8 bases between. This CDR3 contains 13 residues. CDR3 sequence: CASSLGTDYGYTF. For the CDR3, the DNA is TGTGCCAGCAGCTTAGGGACAGATTATGGCTACACCTTC.

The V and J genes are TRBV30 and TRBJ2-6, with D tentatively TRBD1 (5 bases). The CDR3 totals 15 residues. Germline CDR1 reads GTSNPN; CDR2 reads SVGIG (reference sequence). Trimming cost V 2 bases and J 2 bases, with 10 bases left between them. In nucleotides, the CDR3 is TGTGCCTGGAGTCAAGGGGATACTGGGGCCAACGTCCTGACTTTC. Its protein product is CAWSQGDTGANVLTF.

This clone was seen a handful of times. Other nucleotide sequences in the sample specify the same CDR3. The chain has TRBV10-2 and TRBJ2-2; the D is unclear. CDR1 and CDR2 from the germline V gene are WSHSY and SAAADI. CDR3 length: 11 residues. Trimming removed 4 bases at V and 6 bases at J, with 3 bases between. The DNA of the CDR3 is TGCGCCAGCAGTGTCGCCGGGGAGCTGTTTTTT. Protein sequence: CASSVAGELFF.

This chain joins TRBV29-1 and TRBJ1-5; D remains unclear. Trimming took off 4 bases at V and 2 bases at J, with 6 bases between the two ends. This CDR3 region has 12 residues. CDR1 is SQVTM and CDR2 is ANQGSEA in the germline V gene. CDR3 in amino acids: CSVVTGNQPQHF. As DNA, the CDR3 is TGCAGCGTTGTAACAGGCAATCAGCCCCAGCATTTT. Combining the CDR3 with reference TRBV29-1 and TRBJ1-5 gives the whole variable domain SAVISQKPSRDICQRGTSLTIQCQVDSQVTMMFWYRQQPGQSLTLIATANQGSEATYESGFVIDKFPISRPNLTFSTLTVSNMSPEDSSIYLCSVVTGNQPQHFGDGTRLSIL.

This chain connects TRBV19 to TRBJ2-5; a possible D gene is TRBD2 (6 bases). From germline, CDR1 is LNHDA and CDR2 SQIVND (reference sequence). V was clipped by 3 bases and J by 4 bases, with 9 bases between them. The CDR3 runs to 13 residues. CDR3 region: CASSIGGLETQYF. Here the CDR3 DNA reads TGTGCCAGTAGTATCGGGGGTTTAGAGACCCAGTACTTC.

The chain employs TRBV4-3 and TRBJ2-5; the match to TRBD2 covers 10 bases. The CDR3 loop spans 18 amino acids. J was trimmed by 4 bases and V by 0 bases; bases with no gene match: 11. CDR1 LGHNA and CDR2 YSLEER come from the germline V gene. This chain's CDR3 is CASSQDPSSGGRGETQYF. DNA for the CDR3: TGCGCCAGCAGCCAAGATCCCTCTAGCGGGGGCCGGGGAGAGACCCAGTACTTC.

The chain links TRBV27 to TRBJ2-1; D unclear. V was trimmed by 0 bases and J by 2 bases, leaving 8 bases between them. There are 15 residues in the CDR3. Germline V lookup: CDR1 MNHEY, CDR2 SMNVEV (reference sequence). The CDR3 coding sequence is TGTGCCAGCAGTTTATCTCGGACGGCCTACAATGAGCAGTTCTTC. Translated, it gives CASSLSRTAYNEQFF.

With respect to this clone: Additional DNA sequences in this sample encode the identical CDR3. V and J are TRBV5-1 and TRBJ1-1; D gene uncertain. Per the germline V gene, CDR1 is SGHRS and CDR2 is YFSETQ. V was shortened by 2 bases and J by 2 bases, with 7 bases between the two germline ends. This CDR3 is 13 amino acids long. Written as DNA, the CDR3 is TGCGCCAGCAGCTTCGACGGAAACACTGAAGCTTTCTTT. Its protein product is CASSFDGNTEAFF.

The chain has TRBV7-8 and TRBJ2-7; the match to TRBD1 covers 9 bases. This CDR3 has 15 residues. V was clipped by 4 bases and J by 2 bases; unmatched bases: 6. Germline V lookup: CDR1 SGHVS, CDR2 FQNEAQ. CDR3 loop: CASSSPGQGAYEQYF. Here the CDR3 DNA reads TGTGCCAGCAGCTCCCCGGGACAGGGAGCCTACGAGCAGTACTTC.

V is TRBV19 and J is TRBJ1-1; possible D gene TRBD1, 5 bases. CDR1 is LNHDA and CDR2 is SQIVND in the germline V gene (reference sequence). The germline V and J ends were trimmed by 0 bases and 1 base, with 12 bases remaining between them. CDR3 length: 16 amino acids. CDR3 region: CASSIDAPGPNTEAFF. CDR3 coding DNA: TGTGCCAGTAGTATAGATGCCCCAGGGCCGAACACTGAAGCTTTCTTT.

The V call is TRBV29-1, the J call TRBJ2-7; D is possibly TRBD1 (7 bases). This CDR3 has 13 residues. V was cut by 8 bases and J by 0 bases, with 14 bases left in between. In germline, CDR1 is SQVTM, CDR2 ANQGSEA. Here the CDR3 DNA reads TGCAGCACGTCCAGGGGGGACTCCTACGAGCAGTACTTC. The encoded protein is CSTSRGDSYEQYF.

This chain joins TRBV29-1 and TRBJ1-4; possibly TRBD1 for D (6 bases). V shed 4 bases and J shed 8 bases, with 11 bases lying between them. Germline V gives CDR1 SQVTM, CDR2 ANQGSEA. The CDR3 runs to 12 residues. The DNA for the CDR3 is TGCAGCGTTGCAGGGGTTGACGAAAAACTGTTTTTT. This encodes CSVAGVDEKLFF. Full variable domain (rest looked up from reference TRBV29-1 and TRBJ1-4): SAVISQKPSRDICQRGTSLTIQCQVDSQVTMMFWYRQQPGQSLTLIATANQGSEATYESGFVIDKFPISRPNLTFSTLTVSNMSPEDSSIYLCSVAGVDEKLFFGSGTQLSVL.

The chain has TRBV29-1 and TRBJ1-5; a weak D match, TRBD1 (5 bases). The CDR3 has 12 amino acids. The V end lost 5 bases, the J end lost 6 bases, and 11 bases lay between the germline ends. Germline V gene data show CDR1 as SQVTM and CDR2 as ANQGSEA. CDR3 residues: CSVSGGGQPQHF. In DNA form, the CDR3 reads TGCAGCGTTTCCGGGGGAGGTCAGCCCCAGCATTTT.